This T cell receptor (beta chain) is drawn from a study of cytomegalovirus exposure and HLA in healthy donors. General observations from the study: Most CMV-associated TCR beta chains appeared HLA-restricted in a later analysis. Cytomegalovirus association was listed for under 200 TCR beta chains. Segments of the TCR beta V type were, in most cases, productive about 90% or about 30% of the time in an earlier analysis.

V was shortened by 7 bases and J by 4 bases, with 14 bases between the two germline ends. The CDR3 totals 13 residues. Germline V gene lookup returns CDR1 SNHLY and CDR2 FYNNEI. Each donor was healthy, and each was a bone marrow donor. 13 Jbeta primers and 60 Vbeta primers were used for the PCR. This table comes from immunoSEQ multiplex PCR, and its TCRdb copy is limited to in-frame clones, with some not included. The profile shows about 130,000 clones, around four fifths of them singletons. This clone was counted a few times. The antigen is unknown. The source material was PBMCs. V is TRBV2 and J is TRBJ2-7, with a possible D match to TRBD2 (6 bases). The origin of this receptor is a woman aged 40 to 55 in good health and CMV-seropositive. The CDR3 region is CASKGDGTYEQYF. The CDR3 DNA sequence: TGTGCCAGCAAAGGGGACGGGACTTACGAGCAGTACTTC.